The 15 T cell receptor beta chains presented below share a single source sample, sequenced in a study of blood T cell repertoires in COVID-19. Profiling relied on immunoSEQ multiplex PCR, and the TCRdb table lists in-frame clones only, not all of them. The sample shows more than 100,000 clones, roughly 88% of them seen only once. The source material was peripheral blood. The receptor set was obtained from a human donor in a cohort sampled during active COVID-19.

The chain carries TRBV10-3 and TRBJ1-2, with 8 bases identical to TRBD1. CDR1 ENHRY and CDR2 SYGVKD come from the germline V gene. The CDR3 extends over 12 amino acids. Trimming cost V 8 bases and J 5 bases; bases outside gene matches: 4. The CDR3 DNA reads TGTGCCATCGGGACAGGTCCGTATGGCTACACCTTC. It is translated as CAIGTGPYGYTF.

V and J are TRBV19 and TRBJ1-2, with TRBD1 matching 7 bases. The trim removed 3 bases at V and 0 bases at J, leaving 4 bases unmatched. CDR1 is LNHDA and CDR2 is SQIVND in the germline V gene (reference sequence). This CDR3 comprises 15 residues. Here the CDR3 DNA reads TGTGCCAGTAGTATCGGACAGGACCCTAACTATGGCTACACCTTC. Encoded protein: CASSIGQDPNYGYTF.

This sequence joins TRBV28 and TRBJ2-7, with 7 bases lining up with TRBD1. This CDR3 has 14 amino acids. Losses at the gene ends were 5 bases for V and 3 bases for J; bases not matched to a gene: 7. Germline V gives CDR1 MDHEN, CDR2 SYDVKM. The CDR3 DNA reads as TGTGCCAGCAGTCCCGGGACAGACGGCTACGAGCAGTACTTC. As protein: CASSPGTDGYEQYF.

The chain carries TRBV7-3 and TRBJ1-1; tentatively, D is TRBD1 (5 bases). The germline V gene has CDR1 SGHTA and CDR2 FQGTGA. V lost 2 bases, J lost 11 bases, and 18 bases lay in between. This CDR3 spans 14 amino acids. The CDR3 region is CASSLGGTQKEAFF. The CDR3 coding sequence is TGTGCCAGCAGCTTAGGGGGGACCCAGAAGGAGGCTTTCTTT.

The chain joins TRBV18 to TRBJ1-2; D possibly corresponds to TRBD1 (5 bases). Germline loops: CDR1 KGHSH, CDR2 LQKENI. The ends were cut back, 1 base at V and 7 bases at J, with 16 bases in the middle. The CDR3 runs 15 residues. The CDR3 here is CASSPRAQGIGGYTF. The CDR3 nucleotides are TGTGCCAGCTCACCACGGGCCCAGGGTATTGGTGGCTACACCTTC.

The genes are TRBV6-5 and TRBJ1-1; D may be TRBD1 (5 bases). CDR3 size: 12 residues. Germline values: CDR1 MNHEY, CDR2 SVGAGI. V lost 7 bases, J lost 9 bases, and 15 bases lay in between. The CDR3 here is CASTQSGNKAFF. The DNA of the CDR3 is TGTGCCAGCACCCAGTCAGGGAACAAAGCTTTCTTT.

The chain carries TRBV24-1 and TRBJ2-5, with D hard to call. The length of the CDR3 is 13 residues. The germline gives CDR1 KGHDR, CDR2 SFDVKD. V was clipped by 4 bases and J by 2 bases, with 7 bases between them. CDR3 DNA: TGTGCCACCAGTGACGACAAGCAAGAGACCCAGTACTTC. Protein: CATSDDKQETQYF.

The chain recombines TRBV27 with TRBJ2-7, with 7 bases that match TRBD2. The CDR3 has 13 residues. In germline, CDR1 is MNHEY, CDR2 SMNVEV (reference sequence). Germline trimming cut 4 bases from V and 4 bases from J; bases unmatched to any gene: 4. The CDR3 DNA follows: TGTGCCAGCAGTTCCTCTAGCGGATACGAGCAGTACTTC. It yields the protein CASSSSSGYEQYF.

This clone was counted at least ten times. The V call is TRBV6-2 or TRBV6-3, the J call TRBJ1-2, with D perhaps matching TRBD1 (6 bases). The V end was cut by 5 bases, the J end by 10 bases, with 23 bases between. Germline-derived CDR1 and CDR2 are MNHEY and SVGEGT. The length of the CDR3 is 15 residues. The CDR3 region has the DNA TGTGCCAGCAGTACACACCGCCGGGAGGGGGGTTTCTACACCTTC. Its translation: CASSTHRREGGFYTF.

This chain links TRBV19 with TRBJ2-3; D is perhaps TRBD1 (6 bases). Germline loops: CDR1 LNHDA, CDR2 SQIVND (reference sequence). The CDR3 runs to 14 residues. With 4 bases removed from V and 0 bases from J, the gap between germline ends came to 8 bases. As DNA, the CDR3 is TGTGCCAGTAGTAACGACAGGAGCACAGATACGCAGTATTTT. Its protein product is CASSNDRSTDTQYF.

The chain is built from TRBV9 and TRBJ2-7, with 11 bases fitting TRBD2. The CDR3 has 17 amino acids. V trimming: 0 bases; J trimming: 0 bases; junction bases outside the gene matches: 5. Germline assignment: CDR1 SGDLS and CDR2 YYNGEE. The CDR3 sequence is CASSVGPGTSGSYEQYF. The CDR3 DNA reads TGTGCCAGCAGCGTAGGACCTGGGACTAGCGGCTCCTACGAGCAGTACTTC.

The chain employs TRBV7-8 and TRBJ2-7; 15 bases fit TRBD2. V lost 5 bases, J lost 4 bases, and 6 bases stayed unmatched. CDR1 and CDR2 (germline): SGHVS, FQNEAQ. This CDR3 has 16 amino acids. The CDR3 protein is CASSPGTSGRSYEQYF. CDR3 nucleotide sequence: TGTGCCAGCAGCCCTGGGACTAGCGGGAGGTCTTACGAGCAGTACTTC.

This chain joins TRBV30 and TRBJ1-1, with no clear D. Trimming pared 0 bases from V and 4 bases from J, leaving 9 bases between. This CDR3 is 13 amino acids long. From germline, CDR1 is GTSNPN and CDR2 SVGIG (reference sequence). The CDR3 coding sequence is TGTGCCTGGAGTGTCAATCGCGGCACTGAAGCTTTCTTT. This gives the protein CAWSVNRGTEAFF.

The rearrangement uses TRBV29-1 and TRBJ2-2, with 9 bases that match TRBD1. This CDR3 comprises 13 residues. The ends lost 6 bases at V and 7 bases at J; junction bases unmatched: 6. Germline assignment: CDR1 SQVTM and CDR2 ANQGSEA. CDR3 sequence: CSVGTGRSGELFF. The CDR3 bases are TGCAGCGTAGGGACAGGGCGCAGCGGGGAGCTGTTTTTT.

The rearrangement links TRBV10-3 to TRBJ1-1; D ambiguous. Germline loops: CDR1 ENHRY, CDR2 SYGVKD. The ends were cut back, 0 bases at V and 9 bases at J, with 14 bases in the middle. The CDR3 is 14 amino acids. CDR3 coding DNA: TGTGCCATCAGTGAGTCTCTAACTCCTGAACAAGCTTTCTTT. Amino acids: CAISESLTPEQAFF.